This TCR beta chain was documented in a study of tumor-infiltrating lymphocytes in primary liver carcinoma. Germline assignment: CDR1 LGHNT and CDR2 FRNRAP. The CDR3 consists of 15 residues. This clonotype has only a few counts. Its antigen is as yet unknown. A read error may account for a junction end that differs from germline. A constant-region primer served to make TCR beta cDNA from about 0.45 ug total RNA. Three rounds of nested multiplex PCR with slightly modified ARM-PCR produced TCR beta libraries. Both of the initial two PCR rounds ran for about 11 cycles and employed TRBV1-TRBV30 forward primers alongside a C-beta reverse primer. TCRdb re-called the multiplex PCR reads through MiXCR, storing one row per CDR3 protein. The data hold approximately 300,000 distinct CDR3 sequences, with about 60% observed a single time. Whole-study results and caveats: The top-250-clone fraction was significantly higher in tumors than in blood (p = 0.039). The use of bulk unsorted samples meant that CD4+ and CD8+ repertoires were not compared. Relative to tumor region pairs, the tumor-adjacent and tumor-blood pairs showed overlap that was lower.

The researchers obtained blood RNA from unsorted whole blood and also extracted germline DNA. The source is a man aged 40-55 years with primary liver carcinoma and hepatitis B virus infection. V and J are TRBV12-5 and TRBJ2-7, with no clear D. The specimen sequenced was peripheral blood. The DNA of the CDR3 is TGTGCTGGTGGTTTGGTAGAACGACCCACCAGTGAGCAGTACTTC. Its protein product is CAGGLVERPTSEQYF.